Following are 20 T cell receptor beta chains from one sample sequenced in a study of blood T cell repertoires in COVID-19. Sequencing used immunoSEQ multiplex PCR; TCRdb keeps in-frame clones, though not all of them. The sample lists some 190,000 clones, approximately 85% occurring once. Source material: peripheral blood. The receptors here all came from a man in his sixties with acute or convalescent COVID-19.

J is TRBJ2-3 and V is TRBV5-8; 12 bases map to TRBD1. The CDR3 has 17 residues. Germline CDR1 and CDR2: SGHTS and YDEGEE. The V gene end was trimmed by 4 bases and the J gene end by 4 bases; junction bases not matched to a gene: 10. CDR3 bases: TGTGCCAGCAGCCCGGGACAGGGGGCGTTTGTCGCAGATACGCAGTATTTT. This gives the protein CASSPGQGAFVADTQYF.

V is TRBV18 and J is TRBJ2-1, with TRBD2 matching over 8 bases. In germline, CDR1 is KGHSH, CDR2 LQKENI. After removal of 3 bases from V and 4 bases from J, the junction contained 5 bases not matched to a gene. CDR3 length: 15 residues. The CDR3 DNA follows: TGTGCCAGCTCACCCCAGACTAGCGAGTACAATGAGCAGTTCTTC. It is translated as CASSPQTSEYNEQFF.

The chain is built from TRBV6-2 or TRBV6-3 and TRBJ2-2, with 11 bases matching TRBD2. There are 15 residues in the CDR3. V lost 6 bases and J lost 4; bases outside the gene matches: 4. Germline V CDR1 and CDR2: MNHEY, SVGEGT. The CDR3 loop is CASSLTSGGTGELFF. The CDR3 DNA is TGTGCCAGCAGCCTCACTAGCGGGGGCACCGGGGAGCTGTTTTTT.

This chain's CDR3 is CASRLTGDFGYTF. CDR3 nucleotides: TGTGCCAGTAGGTTGACAGGGGACTTTGGCTACACCTTC. The gene calls are TRBV19 and TRBJ1-2; 8 bases map to TRBD1. The length of the CDR3 is 13 residues. In germline, CDR1 is LNHDA, CDR2 SQIVND (reference sequence). V was clipped by 6 bases and J by 7 bases; unmatched bases: 7.

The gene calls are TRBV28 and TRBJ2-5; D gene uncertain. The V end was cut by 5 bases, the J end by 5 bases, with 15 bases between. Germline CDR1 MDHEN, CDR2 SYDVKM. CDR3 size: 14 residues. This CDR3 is CASSPPGPSETQYF. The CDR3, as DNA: TGTGCCAGCAGTCCCCCAGGCCCGTCGGAGACCCAGTACTTC.

CDR3 region: CASSRTGGRVSYNSPLHF. For the CDR3, the DNA is TGTGCCAGCAGTCGAACGGGGGGGCGCGTCTCCTATAATTCACCCCTCCACTTT. V and J are TRBV6-6 and TRBJ1-6; possible D gene TRBD1, 6 bases. The germline CDR1 and CDR2 sequences are MNHNY and SVGAGI (reference sequence). V lost 5 bases and J lost 0, with 17 bases in between. CDR3 length: 18 amino acids.

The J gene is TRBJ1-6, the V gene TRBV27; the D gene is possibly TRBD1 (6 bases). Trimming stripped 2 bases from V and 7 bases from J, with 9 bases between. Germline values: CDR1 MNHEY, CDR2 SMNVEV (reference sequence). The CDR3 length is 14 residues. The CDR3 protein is CASSLTTGNSPLHF. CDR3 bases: TGTGCCAGCAGTTTAACAACAGGGAATTCACCCCTCCACTTT.

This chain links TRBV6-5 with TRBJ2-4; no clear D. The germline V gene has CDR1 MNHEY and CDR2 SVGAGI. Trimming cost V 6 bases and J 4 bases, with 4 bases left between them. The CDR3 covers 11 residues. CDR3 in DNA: TGTGCCAGCAGCTATAAAAACATTCAGTACTTC. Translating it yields CASSYKNIQYF.

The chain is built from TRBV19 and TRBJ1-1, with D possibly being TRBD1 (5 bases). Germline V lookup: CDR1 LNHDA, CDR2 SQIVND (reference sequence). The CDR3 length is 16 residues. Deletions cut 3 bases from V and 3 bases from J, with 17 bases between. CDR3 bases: TGTGCCAGTAGTATTCGGGCAGCAGGCAGGGACACTGAAGCTTTCTTT. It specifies CASSIRAAGRDTEAFF. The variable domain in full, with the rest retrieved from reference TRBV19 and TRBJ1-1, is DGGITQSPKYLFRKEGQNVTLSCEQNLNHDAMYWYRQDPGQGLRLIYYSQIVNDFQKGDIAEGYSVSREKKESFPLTVTSAQKNPTAFYLCASSIRAAGRDTEAFFGQGTRLTVV.

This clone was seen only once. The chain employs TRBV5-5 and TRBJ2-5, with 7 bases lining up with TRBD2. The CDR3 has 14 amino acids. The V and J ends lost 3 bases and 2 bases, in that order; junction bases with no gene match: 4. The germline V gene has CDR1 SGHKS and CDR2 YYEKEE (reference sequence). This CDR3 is CASSWGGAQETQYF. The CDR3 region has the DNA TGTGCCAGCAGCTGGGGAGGGGCGCAAGAGACCCAGTACTTC.

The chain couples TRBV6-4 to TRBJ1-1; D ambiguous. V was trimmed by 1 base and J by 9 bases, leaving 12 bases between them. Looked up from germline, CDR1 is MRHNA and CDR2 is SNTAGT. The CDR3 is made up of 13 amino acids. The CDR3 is CASSDWAGVKAFF. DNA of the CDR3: TGTGCCAGCAGTGACTGGGCCGGCGTAAAAGCTTTCTTT.

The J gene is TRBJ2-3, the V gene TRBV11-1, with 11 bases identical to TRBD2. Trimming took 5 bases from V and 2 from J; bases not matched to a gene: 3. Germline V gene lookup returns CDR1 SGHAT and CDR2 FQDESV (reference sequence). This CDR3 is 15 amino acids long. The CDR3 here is CASSKGLAVTDTQYF. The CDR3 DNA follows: TGTGCCAGCAGCAAGGGACTAGCGGTCACAGATACGCAGTATTTT.

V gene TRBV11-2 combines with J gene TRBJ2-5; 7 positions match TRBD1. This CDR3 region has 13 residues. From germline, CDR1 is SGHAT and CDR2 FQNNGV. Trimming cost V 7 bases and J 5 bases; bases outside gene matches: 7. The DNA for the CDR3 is TGTGCCAGCAACCCCCAGGGGGATGAGACCCAGTACTTC. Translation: CASNPQGDETQYF.

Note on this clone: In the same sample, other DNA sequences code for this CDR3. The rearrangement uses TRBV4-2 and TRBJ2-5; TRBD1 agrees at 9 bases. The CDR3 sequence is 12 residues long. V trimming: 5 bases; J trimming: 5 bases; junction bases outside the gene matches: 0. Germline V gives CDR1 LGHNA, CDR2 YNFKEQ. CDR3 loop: CASSGQGETQYF. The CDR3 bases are TGTGCCAGCAGCGGACAGGGGGAGACCCAGTACTTC.

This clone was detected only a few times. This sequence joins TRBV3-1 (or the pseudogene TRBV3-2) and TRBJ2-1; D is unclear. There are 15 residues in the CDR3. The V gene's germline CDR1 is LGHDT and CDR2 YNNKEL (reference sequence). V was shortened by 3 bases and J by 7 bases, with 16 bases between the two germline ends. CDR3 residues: CASSHASRNWNEQFF. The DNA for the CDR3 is TGTGCCAGCAGCCATGCCTCTAGAAACTGGAATGAGCAGTTCTTC.

The CDR3 DNA reads as TGTGCCAGCAGCGACCAGGGGGCTTTTACGATCGAGCAGTACTTC. It translates to CASSDQGAFTIEQYF. The J gene is TRBJ2-7, the V gene TRBV7-2; 8 bases map to TRBD1. This CDR3 is built from 15 residues. The germline gives CDR1 SGHTA, CDR2 FQGNSA. After removal of 5 bases from V and 6 bases from J, the junction contained 12 bases not matched to a gene.

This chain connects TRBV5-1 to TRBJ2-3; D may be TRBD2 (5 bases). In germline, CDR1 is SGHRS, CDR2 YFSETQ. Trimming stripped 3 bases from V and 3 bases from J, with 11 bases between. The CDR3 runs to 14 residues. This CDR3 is CASSSFRETDTQYF. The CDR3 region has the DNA TGCGCCAGCAGCTCCTTCCGGGAAACAGATACGCAGTATTTT.

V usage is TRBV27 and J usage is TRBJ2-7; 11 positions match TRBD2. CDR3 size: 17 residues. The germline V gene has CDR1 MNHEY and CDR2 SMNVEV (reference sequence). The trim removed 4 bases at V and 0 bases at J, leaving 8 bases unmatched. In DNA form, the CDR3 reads TGTGCCAGCAGTTCGTCCGGGACTAGCGGCATCTCCTACGAGCAGTACTTC. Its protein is CASSSSGTSGISYEQYF.

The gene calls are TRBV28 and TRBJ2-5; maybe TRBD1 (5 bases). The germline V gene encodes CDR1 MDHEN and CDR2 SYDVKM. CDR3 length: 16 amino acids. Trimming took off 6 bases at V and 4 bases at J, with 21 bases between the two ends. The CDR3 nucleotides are TGTGCCAGCAGATACCATAGACGTGGGGCGGCAGAGACCCAGTACTTC. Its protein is CASRYHRRGAAETQYF.

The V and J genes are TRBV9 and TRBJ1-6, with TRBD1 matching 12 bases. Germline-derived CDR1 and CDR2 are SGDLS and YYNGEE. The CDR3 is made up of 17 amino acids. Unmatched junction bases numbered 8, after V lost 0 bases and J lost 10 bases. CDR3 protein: CASSVAGTGGGESPLHF. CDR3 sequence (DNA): TGTGCCAGCAGCGTAGCTGGGACAGGGGGCGGTGAATCACCCCTCCACTTT.